A single sample gave rise to the 6 T cell receptor beta chains below, sequenced in a study of cytomegalovirus exposure and HLA in healthy donors. In the PCR, 60 Vbeta and 13 Jbeta primers were used. Here immunoSEQ multiplex PCR was the method, and the copy in TCRdb shows in-frame clones only, minus some. This sample has some 130,000 clones, with around 80% found just once. Sequenced material: PBMCs. Receptor source: a man aged 25-45 years in good health and CMV-seronegative.

The chain is built from TRBV21-1 and TRBJ2-7; the table's TRBD2 call for D was not verified on the DNA. TRBV21-1 counts as a pseudogene. The CDR3 consists of 21 residues. Written as DNA, the CDR3 is TGTGCCAGCAGCAAAGTTCCGGCCGGACTAGCGGGAGACTACAGCTCCTACGAGCAGTACTTC. Translating it yields CASSKVPAGLAGDYSSYEQYF.

The chain employs TRBV28 and TRBJ2-1; TRBD1 agrees at 8 bases. CDR3 length equals 16 residues. V lost 5 bases and J lost 6; bases outside the gene matches: 12. The germline gives CDR1 MDHEN, CDR2 SYDVKM. The chain's CDR3 is CASSRRQGRRSNEQFF. Written as DNA, the CDR3 is TGTGCCAGCAGTCGACGACAGGGGAGGCGTAGCAATGAGCAGTTCTTC.

Notes on this clone: The sample holds other DNA sequences that translate to the same CDR3. The chain links TRBV30 to TRBJ1-5; unclear D gene. The ends were cut back, 0 bases at V and 4 bases at J, with 7 bases in the middle. Germline V gives CDR1 GTSNPN, CDR2 SVGIG (reference sequence). CDR3 size: 13 residues. CDR3 residues: CAWSVRENQPQHF. In DNA, the CDR3 is TGTGCCTGGAGTGTAAGAGAGAATCAGCCCCAGCATTTT.

This chain uses TRBV10-1 with TRBJ2-5; 8 bases agree with TRBD2. Germline assignment: CDR1 WNHNN and CDR2 SYGVQD (reference sequence). V shed 9 bases and J 2 bases; nucleotides not matched to a gene: 8. CDR3 length: 14 amino acids. CDR3 sequence: CASGTGTSQETQYF. As DNA, the CDR3 is TGCGCCAGTGGAACGGGGACTAGTCAAGAGACCCAGTACTTC.

This sequence joins TRBV5-6 and TRBJ1-5, with 8 bases aligning to TRBD1. Germline CDR1 and CDR2: SGHDT and YYEEEE. The CDR3 runs 12 residues. J was trimmed by 2 bases and V by 8 bases; bases with no gene match: 0. The CDR3 loop reads CARTGGNQPQHF. In DNA, the CDR3 is TGTGCCAGGACAGGGGGCAATCAGCCCCAGCATTTT.

J is TRBJ2-3 and V is TRBV4-2, with D uncertain. V dropped 7 bases and J dropped 0 bases, with 11 bases sitting between them. The germline V gene has CDR1 LGHNA and CDR2 YNFKEQ. The CDR3 runs 14 residues. In DNA form, the CDR3 reads TGTGCCAGCAACCGTCTAGGTAGCACAGATACGCAGTATTTT. Translation: CASNRLGSTDTQYF.